This paragraph reports one TCR beta chain. Its antigen is not known. The source of the sample is a study of OX40 agonist ivuxolimab in advanced cancers. Overall study results and limits: CD4+ T cells averaged fewer expanded clones than CD8+ T cells.

The germline V gene encodes CDR1 SGHRS and CDR2 YFSETQ. Trimming removed 3 bases from V and 5 bases from J; junction bases left unmatched: 2. This CDR3 has 14 amino acids. Clones were read by immunoSEQ multiplex PCR, and TCRdb kept only the in-frame ones, dropping some. Altogether tens of thousands of clones are present, 70% to 90% being singletons, with the ten largest covering approximately 0.32%. This receptor was obtained from an adult with an advanced solid tumor such as melanoma, head and neck, liver or kidney cancer. The material sequenced was CD4+ or CD8+ T cells sorted from blood, taken in a trial of the OX40 agonist ivuxolimab. The rearrangement uses TRBV5-1 and TRBJ2-3, with 11 bases fitting TRBD2. The CDR3 nucleotides read TGCGCCAGCAGCTGGGGACTAGCGGAAGATACGCAGTATTTT. Residues: CASSWGLAEDTQYF.